A single sample is the source of the 3 T cell receptor beta chains below, sequenced in a study of cytomegalovirus exposure and HLA in healthy donors. PCR was performed using 60 Vbeta and 13 Jbeta primers. Sequencing was performed with immunoSEQ multiplex PCR; in TCRdb, only in-frame clones are kept and a portion is missing. The table records around 150,000 clones, about 80% of them present only once. The material sequenced was PBMCs. These receptors were taken from a man aged 18 to 30 in good health and CMV-seropositive.

This chain connects TRBV27 to TRBJ1-2, with 7 bases aligning to TRBD1. V dropped 6 bases and J dropped 8; count of bases not matched to a gene: 9. Germline CDR1 and CDR2: MNHEY and SMNVEV (reference sequence). The CDR3 length is 13 residues. CDR3 loop: CASRPTGDGGYTF. Here the CDR3 DNA reads TGTGCCAGCAGACCAACAGGGGACGGGGGCTACACCTTC.

The V gene is TRBV5-4, the J gene TRBJ1-6; D is unclear. V was clipped by 9 bases and J by 3 bases, with 10 bases between them. This CDR3 has 13 residues. Germline V gene sequence: CDR1 SGHNT, CDR2 YYREEE (reference sequence). The CDR3 here is CATSQNYNSPLHF. DNA for the CDR3: TGTGCCACCTCACAGAACTATAATTCACCCCTCCACTTT. The full variable domain, its missing parts supplied by reference TRBV5-4 and TRBJ1-6, is ETGVTQSPTHLIKTRGQQVTLRCSSQSGHNTVSWYQQALGQGPQFIFQYYREEENGRGNFPPRFSGLQFPNYSSELNVNALELDDSALYLCATSQNYNSPLHFGNGTRLTVT.

The chain joins TRBV5-1 to TRBJ2-5, with 7 bases identical to TRBD1. Trimming removed 5 bases from V and 2 bases from J; junction bases left unmatched: 6. The CDR3 runs to 14 residues. From germline, CDR1 is SGHRS and CDR2 YFSETQ. The CDR3: CASRSSGQQETQYF. The CDR3 nucleotides read TGCGCCAGCAGATCATCGGGACAGCAAGAGACCCAGTACTTC.